This note documents a single T cell receptor (beta chain) sequence. Authors' processing steps: How many nucleated cells were present was estimated from reference gene primer amplification. Assay: immunoSEQ multiplex PCR; the TCRdb copy retains only in-frame clones and omits some. V, J and clone size derive from that table, while D and trimming were established from the DNA sequence. This table has under 200,000 clones, roughly four fifths appearing once. The V gene lost 1 base and the J gene lost 8 bases, with 8 bases spanning the gap. The CDR3 is made up of 13 amino acids. CDR1 is SNHLY and CDR2 is FYNNEI in the germline V gene. This entry belongs to a study of blood T cell repertoires in COVID-19. On the study more broadly: The origin of the acute and convalescent COVID-19 samples was the United States, Italy and Spain. T cells, B-cell-depleted T cells, or PBMCs supplied cDNA or gDNA.

The sample consisted of peripheral blood. The chain recombines TRBV2 with TRBJ1-4; D remains ambiguous. This receptor was obtained from a man aged 40-49 years who had recovered from COVID-19. The CDR3 is CASSEGPTEKLFF. The CDR3, as DNA: TGTGCCAGCAGTGAAGGGCCAACCGAAAAACTGTTTTTT.